These T cell receptor beta chains were read from a single sample in a study of human T cells and chemical hapten exposure. Using its own MiXCR run on the RACE reads, TCRdb lists one record per CDR3 protein. The sample consists of 180,000 or so distinct CDR3 sequences, about 14% of them appearing once. Sequenced here: whole blood, sampled in connection with sensitization to the hapten diphenylcyclopropenone (DPC). These receptors originate from a woman in her thirties with alopecia areata. Some clones in this sample may be carry-over from other donors' samples. Both conserved end residues are part of each CDR3. A D gene is named only where the DNA matches it firmly. Not all rows give a size; the values are once, few, many and, for expanded clones, a class.

18	NA	TRBJ2-2	TRBV6-2/TRBV6-3	TRBD2	TGTGCCAGCAGTTACTCGGTCCTAGCGGGGGGTTTCACCGGGGAGCTGTTTTTT	CASSYSVLAGGFTGELFF
15	NA	TRBJ2-1	TRBV28	NA	TGTGCCAGCAGTTCGACCGGACTGCCGGAAAATGAGCAGTTCTTC	CASSSTGLPENEQFF
17	few	TRBJ1-2	TRBV6-2/TRBV6-3	TRBD1	TGTGCCAGCAGTTTTCCGGGACAGGGGGCAGATTTCTATGGCTACACCTTC	CASSFPGQGADFYGYTF
13	NA	TRBJ1-1	TRBV13	NA	TGTGCCAGCAGTATTAACAGGTTCACCGAAGCTTTCTTT	CASSINRFTEAFF
14	few	TRBJ2-2	TRBV19	TRBD1	TGTGCCAGTAGCCGACAGGGAAGAACCGGGGAGCTGTTTTTT	CASSRQGRTGELFF
14	few	TRBJ2-7	TRBV3-1	TRBD2	TGTGCCAGCAGCCAAGTCGGGACTAGGAGCGAGCAGTACTTC	CASSQVGTRSEQYF
14	many	TRBJ1-4	TRBV20-1	NA	TGCAGTGCTAGCCCGACGGGGGAGGATGAAAAACTGTTTTTT	CSASPTGEDEKLFF
15	many	TRBJ2-3	TRBV2	TRBD1	TGTGCCAGCAGTCCACAGGGGTTCAGCACAGATACGCAGTATTTT	CASSPQGFSTDTQYF
16	NA	TRBJ2-6	TRBV19	NA	TGTGCCAGTAGTACCTGGACGGCCCCTGGGGCCAACGTCCTGACTTTC	CASSTWTAPGANVLTF
15	many	TRBJ1-5	TRBV11-2	TRBD1	TGTGCCAGCAGCCTTGCAGGGGGTAGCAATCAGCCCCAGCATTTT	CASSLAGGSNQPQHF
15	few	TRBJ2-2	TRBV4-2	TRBD2	TGTGCCAGCAGCCAGGGACTAGCGGGAGCCGGGGAGCTGTTTTTT	CASSQGLAGAGELFF
15	many	TRBJ2-1	TRBV20-1	TRBD2	TGCAGTGCTAGAGGCCTCCTAGCGGGAGTAGATGAGCAGTTCTTC	CSARGLLAGVDEQFF
14	NA	TRBJ1-5	TRBV7-9	NA	TGTGCCAGCAGCTTACAGGGGCGGGATCAGCCCCAGCATTTT	CASSLQGRDQPQHF
12	many	TRBJ2-2	TRBV20-1	NA	TGCAGTGCTAGTGACTACACCGGGGAGCTGTTTTTT	CSASDYTGELFF
16	many	TRBJ2-7	TRBV4-1	TRBD2	TGCGCCAGCAGCCAAGTAGGACTAGCGGGGCGCTACGAGCAGTACTTC	CASSQVGLAGRYEQYF
15	NA	TRBJ2-1	TRBV10-3	TRBD2	TGTGCCATCAGCACCGGGACTAGCGGGGGCAATGAGCAGTTCTTC	CAISTGTSGGNEQFF
16	NA	TRBJ2-2	TRBV18	NA	TGTGCCAGCTCACCATCCGGCATCCTGGGCACCGGGGAGCTGTTTTTT	CASSPSGILGTGELFF
15	NA	TRBJ2-1	TRBV11-2	NA	TGTGCCAGCGGCCGACAAGGAGCACTAAACAATGAGCAGTTCTTC	CASGRQGALNNEQFF
15	NA	TRBJ1-5	TRBV18	NA	TGTGCCAGCTCACAGGGGGTTGATAGCAATCAGCCCCAGCATTTT	CASSQGVDSNQPQHF
11	many	TRBJ1-3	TRBV27	NA	TGTGCCAGCAGTACTGGAAACACCATATATTTT	CASSTGNTIYF
21	NA	TRBJ2-1	TRBV3-1	TRBD2	TGTGCCAGCAGCCCCTCCCGGAGGAAGCGGGAGGCCTCTAGCTCCTACAATGAGCAGTTCTTC	CASSPSRRKREASSSYNEQFF
13	many	TRBJ1-2	TRBV5-6	TRBD1	TGTGCCAGCAGCTTGGGACAGGGGGATGGCTACACCTTC	CASSLGQGDGYTF
15	NA	TRBJ2-1	TRBV18	TRBD2	TGTGCCAGCTCACCACCTAGCGGGAGTACGAATGAGCAGTTCTTC	CASSPPSGSTNEQFF
13	few	TRBJ1-2	TRBV20-1	TRBD1	TGCAGTGCTGGGACAGGACCCAACTATGGCTACACCTTC	CSAGTGPNYGYTF
20	NA	TRBJ2-7	TRBV4-2	TRBD1	TGTGCCAGCAGCCGTCATTACGGGACAGGGGGCGAAATGGACCCCTACGAGCAGTACTTC	CASSRHYGTGGEMDPYEQYF
15	many	TRBJ1-4	TRBV12-3/TRBV12-4	NA	TGTGCCAGCAGCCGGACCCTTGCAACTAATGAAAAACTGTTTTTT	CASSRTLATNEKLFF
14	many	TRBJ2-1	TRBV25-1	TRBD2	TGTGCCAGCAGTGGAGCGGGATCCTACAATGAGCAGTTCTTC	CASSGAGSYNEQFF
12	NA	TRBJ2-1	TRBV5-1	NA	TGCGCCAGCAGCACTCTATACAATGAGCAGTTCTTC	CASSTLYNEQFF
13	NA	TRBJ1-5	TRBV12-5	NA	TGTGCTACTGCTCGGGAGCCCCATCAGCCCCAGCATTTT	CATAREPHQPQHF
14	NA	TRBJ2-7	TRBV18	NA	TGTGCCAGCTCACCACGGGGGACCCTCTCCGAGCAGTACTTC	CASSPRGTLSEQYF
14	many	TRBJ1-5	TRBV12-3/TRBV12-4	TRBD1	TGTGCCAGCAGCGGGACAGGGGGCAATCAGCCCCAGCATTTT	CASSGTGGNQPQHF
18	few	TRBJ1-1	TRBV12-5	NA	TGTGCTAGTGGTTTGGTTAGTGACAGGTTAAAGTCGAACACTGAAGCTTTCTTT	CASGLVSDRLKSNTEAFF
12	many	TRBJ1-2	TRBV29-1	NA	TGCAGCGTTGCTGGGACGGGCTATGGCTACACCTTC	CSVAGTGYGYTF
19	NA	TRBJ2-6	TRBV24-1	TRBD1	TGTGCCACCAGTGGCAGGCCCGGACAGGTTCTCTCTGGGGCCAACGTCCTGACTTTC	CATSGRPGQVLSGANVLTF
16	few	TRBJ1-2	TRBV5-1	NA	TGCGCCAGCAGCTTGCAAGTATCAGGGCCTAACTATGGCTACACCTTC	CASSLQVSGPNYGYTF
14	few	TRBJ2-1	TRBV7-2	TRBD1	TGTGCCAGCAGCTTCGGGACAGCCAACAATGAGCAGTTCTTC	CASSFGTANNEQFF
15	few	TRBJ2-3	TRBV5-4	TRBD1	TGTGCCAGCAGCTTGGTTCCCAGGGGGCTAGATACGCAGTATTTT	CASSLVPRGLDTQYF
15	NA	TRBJ2-5	TRBV6-7	TRBD2	TGTGCCAGCAGTTACTCGGGAGGACTAGCGGGAGTGCAGTACTTC	CASSYSGGLAGVQYF
12	many	TRBJ2-6	TRBV28	NA	TGTGCCATCAGGCAGGGGGCCAACGTCCTGACTTTC	CAIRQGANVLTF
15	few	TRBJ2-1	TRBV6-2/TRBV6-3	NA	TGTGCCAGCAGTTATCGGGTCTTAAGGGGCGATGAGCAGTTCTTC	CASSYRVLRGDEQFF
12	NA	TRBJ1-5	TRBV19	NA	TGTGCCAGTAGTATTATGAATCAGCCCCAGCATTTT	CASSIMNQPQHF
12	many	TRBJ2-1	TRBV5-5	NA	TGTGCCAGCAGCCTAATTAGGAATGAGCAGTTCTTC	CASSLIRNEQFF